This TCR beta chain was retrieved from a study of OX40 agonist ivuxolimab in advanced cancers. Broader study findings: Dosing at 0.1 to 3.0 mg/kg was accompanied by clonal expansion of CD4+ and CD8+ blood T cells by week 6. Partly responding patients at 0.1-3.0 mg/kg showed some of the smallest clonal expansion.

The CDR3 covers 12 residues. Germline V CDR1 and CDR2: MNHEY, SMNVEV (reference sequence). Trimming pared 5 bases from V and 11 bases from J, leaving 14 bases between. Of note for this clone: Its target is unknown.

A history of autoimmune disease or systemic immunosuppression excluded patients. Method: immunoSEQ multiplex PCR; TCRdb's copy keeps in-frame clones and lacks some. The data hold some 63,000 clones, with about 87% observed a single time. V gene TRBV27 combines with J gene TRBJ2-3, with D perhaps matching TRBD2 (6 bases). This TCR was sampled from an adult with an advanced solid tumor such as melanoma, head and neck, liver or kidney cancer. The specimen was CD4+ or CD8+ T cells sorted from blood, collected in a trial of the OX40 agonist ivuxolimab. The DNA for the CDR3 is TGTGCCAGCAGTACAGGTTTCGGGGGGCAGTATTTT. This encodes CASSTGFGGQYF.